The next 24 T cell receptor beta chains were all read from a single sample in a study of siplizumab effects on memory and regulatory T cells. Cells from the mixed lymphocyte reaction underwent coculture for around six days at 37 degrees C. These TCRs' antigens remain unknown. The method was immunoSEQ multiplex PCR; TCRdb's version includes in-frame clones alone and lacks a portion of them. Among roughly 5,300 clones listed, about 46% were seen once. The sample consisted of CFSE-low (dividing) CD8+ T cells sorted from an allogeneic mixed lymphocyte reaction. These receptors were obtained from a human donor in good health; the cells came from an allogeneic mixed lymphocyte reaction. Some clones in this sample may be carry-over from other donors' samples.

Judged by abundance, this clone is medium-sized. The chain carries TRBV10-2 and TRBJ2-4, with 10 bases lining up with TRBD1. The CDR3 loop spans 15 amino acids. Trimming removed 3 bases from V and 8 bases from J; junction bases left unmatched: 7. Germline lookup yields CDR1 WSHSY and CDR2 SAAADI. CDR3 loop: CASSEPGQGLDIQYF. Written as DNA, the CDR3 is TGCGCCAGCAGTGAACCGGGACAGGGGTTAGACATTCAGTACTTC.

This CDR3 reads CASSYWPRGDTQYF. The CDR3 DNA reads TGTGCCAGCAGTTACTGGCCGAGGGGAGATACGCAGTATTTT. This sequence joins TRBV6-9 and TRBJ2-3; perhaps D is TRBD1 or TRBD2 (5 bases each). Deletions cut 3 bases from V and 5 bases from J, with 12 bases between. Germline CDR1 reads MNHGY; CDR2 reads SVAAGI. The CDR3 consists of 14 residues.

The rearrangement links TRBV6-5 to TRBJ2-7, with D hard to call. Germline-derived CDR1 and CDR2 are MNHEY and SVGAGI. V lost 0 bases, J lost 4 bases, and 4 bases lay in between. This CDR3 is built from 12 residues. In DNA form, the CDR3 reads TGTGCCAGCAGTTACTCGACGTACGAGCAGTACTTC. It yields the protein CASSYSTYEQYF.

Points on this clone: This same CDR3 is encoded by further DNA sequences in the sample. This CDR3 is CASGTGGWGEQFF. The CDR3 DNA reads TGTGCCAGCGGGACGGGGGGGTGGGGGGAGCAGTTCTTC. V is TRBV27 and J is TRBJ2-1, with 8 bases aligning to TRBD2. The V and J ends lost 8 bases and 10 bases, in that order; junction bases with no gene match: 10. The CDR3 runs to 13 residues. Per germline, CDR1 MNHEY and CDR2 SMNVEV (reference sequence).

The chain joins TRBV7-2 to TRBJ1-1, with 8 bases fitting TRBD1. With V trimmed by 5 bases and J by 3 bases, 11 bases remained unmatched. Germline CDR1 SGHTA, CDR2 FQGNSA. CDR3 length: 16 amino acids. Here the CDR3 reads CASSPGQGGVYTEAFF. The CDR3 DNA reads TGTGCCAGCAGCCCCGGACAGGGAGGAGTGTACACTGAAGCTTTCTTT.

This sequence joins TRBV19 and TRBJ1-3; D ambiguous. This CDR3 comprises 15 residues. Germline V gene data show CDR1 as LNHDA and CDR2 as SQIVND (reference sequence). V dropped 7 bases and J dropped 0 bases, with 13 bases sitting between them. CDR3 nucleotide sequence: TGTGCCAGTAATTCGGACTCTAACTCTGGAAACACCATATATTTT. Its translation is CASNSDSNSGNTIYF.

The V gene is TRBV28, the J gene TRBJ2-2; 8 nucleotides align to TRBD1. Trimming removed 3 bases from V and 6 bases from J; junction bases left unmatched: 3. Looked up from germline, CDR1 is MDHEN and CDR2 is SYDVKM. The CDR3 runs to 14 residues. For the CDR3, the DNA is TGTGCCAGCAGTTTGACAGGGGTGGCCGGGGAGCTGTTTTTT. Translating it yields CASSLTGVAGELFF.

The chain recombines TRBV7-9 with TRBJ2-1; D possibly uses TRBD1 or TRBD2 (5 bases each). In germline, CDR1 is SEHNR, CDR2 FQNEAQ (reference sequence). There are 15 residues in the CDR3. Deletions cut 1 base from V and 8 bases from J, with 15 bases between. The CDR3 sequence: CASSLVQTGSDEQFF. CDR3 nucleotide sequence: TGTGCCAGCAGCTTAGTTCAAACAGGTAGCGATGAGCAGTTCTTC.

The rearrangement joins TRBV10-1 to TRBJ2-7; 10 positions agree with TRBD1. The V gene end was trimmed by 1 base and the J gene end by 4 bases; junction bases not matched to a gene: 4. Germline V gives CDR1 WNHNN, CDR2 SYGVQD (reference sequence). CDR3 size: 15 residues. DNA for the CDR3: TGCGCCAGCAGTGAGTTTTGGGGACAGGGGTACGAGCAGTACTTC. Translated: CASSEFWGQGYEQYF.

In this sample, this clone is medium-sized. A junction boundary mismatches the germline segment, possibly from a read error. The rearrangement uses TRBV9 and TRBJ2-5; 7 bases line up with TRBD2. The V gene's germline CDR1 is SGDLS and CDR2 YYNGEE. The CDR3 is 14 residues long. Here the CDR3 reads CASSVAGTTEAVNF. The CDR3 bases are TGTGCCAGCAGCGTAGCTGGGACTACCGAGGCGGTGAACTTC.

This clone has a handful of counts. CDR3 loop: CASSLFSDQRSYRSSYEQYF. The CDR3 bases are TGTGCCAGCAGCTTATTCTCTGATCAGCGATCATACAGAAGCTCCTACGAGCAGTACTTC. V usage is TRBV7-8 and J usage is TRBJ2-7; D unclear. Germline CDR1 is SGHVS and CDR2 is FQNEAQ. The CDR3 has 20 amino acids. Trimming stripped 2 bases from V and 0 bases from J, with 26 bases between.

This clone has more than one count but fewer than ten. This chain joins TRBV28 and TRBJ2-7; no reliable D call. The CDR3 runs to 12 residues. The germline V and J ends were trimmed by 9 bases and 1 base, with 10 bases remaining between them. Per the germline V gene, CDR1 is MDHEN and CDR2 is SYDVKM. This CDR3 reads CASSQNSYEQYF. The CDR3 bases are TGTGCCAGTTCCCAAAATTCCTACGAGCAGTACTTC.

V is TRBV6-5 and J is TRBJ2-7, with 8 bases that match TRBD2. CDR3 length equals 15 residues. Germline-derived CDR1 and CDR2 are MNHEY and SVGAGI. V shed 5 bases, J shed 0 bases, and the junction held 6 bases outside the gene matches. CDR3 nucleotides: TGTGCCAGCAGTCACGAAGCGGGAGCCTCCTACGAGCAGTACTTC. Translation gives CASSHEAGASYEQYF.

This clone was picked up a small number of times. The chain uses TRBV5-1 and TRBJ1-3; D not resolved. The CDR3 extends over 15 amino acids. Between the trimmed V and J ends, which lost 0 bases and 1 base, there was a span of 8 bases. Germline loops: CDR1 SGHRS, CDR2 YFSETQ. The CDR3, as DNA: TGCGCCAGCAGCTTGGGACAACAGTCTGGAAACACCATATATTTT. Its protein product is CASSLGQQSGNTIYF. The full variable domain, its missing parts supplied by reference TRBV5-1 and TRBJ1-3, is KAGVTQTPRYLIKTRGQQVTLSCSPISGHRSVSWYQQTPGQGLQFLFEYFSETQRNKGNFPGRFSGRQFSNSRSEMNVSTLELGDSALYLCASSLGQQSGNTIYFGEGSWLTVV.

The rearrangement joins TRBV29-1 to TRBJ2-1; no clear D. The germline V gene encodes CDR1 SQVTM and CDR2 ANQGSEA. The CDR3 contains 15 residues. V lost 2 bases and J 0 bases, leaving 11 bases between the germline ends. CDR3 in amino acids: CSVEKSVSSYNEQFF. The CDR3 region has the DNA TGCAGCGTTGAAAAAAGCGTAAGCTCCTACAATGAGCAGTTCTTC.

V gene TRBV5-3 combines with J gene TRBJ2-7, with 8 bases that match TRBD2. TRBV5-3 qualifies as an ORF whose function is uncertain. The CDR3 consists of 14 residues. V was clipped by 3 bases and J by 0 bases; unmatched bases: 2. The CDR3: CARSWREVSYEQYF. The CDR3 region has the DNA TGTGCCAGAAGCTGGCGGGAGGTCTCCTACGAGCAGTACTTC.

A few counts support this clone. This chain connects TRBV14 to TRBJ2-1, with TRBD1 matching 8 bases. This CDR3 has 15 residues. Germline CDR1 reads SGHDN; CDR2 reads FVKESK. The V and J ends lost 1 base and 7 bases, in that order; junction bases with no gene match: 6. The CDR3, as DNA: TGTGCCAGCAGCCAAGCTCGGACAGGGTTTAATGAGCAGTTCTTC. As protein: CASSQARTGFNEQFF. Combining the CDR3 with reference TRBV14 and TRBJ2-1 gives the whole variable domain EAGVTQFPSHSVIEKGQTVTLRCDPISGHDNLYWYRRVMGKEIKFLLHFVKESKQDESGMPNNRFLAERTGGTYSTLKVQPAELEDSGVYFCASSQARTGFNEQFFGPGTRLTVL.

This chain joins TRBV7-7 and TRBJ1-4; D possibly corresponds to TRBD1 (5 bases). This CDR3 region has 16 residues. Germline assignment: CDR1 SSHAT and CDR2 FNYEAQ (reference sequence). CDR3 protein: CASRPGPTATNEKLFF. CDR3 coding DNA: TGTGCTAGCCGGCCGGGACCGACAGCAACTAATGAAAAACTGTTTTTT.

The rearrangement joins TRBV2 to TRBJ2-1; D gene ambiguous. Trimming cost V 4 bases and J 5 bases, with 9 bases left between them. Germline V CDR1 and CDR2: SNHLY, FYNNEI. The CDR3 consists of 13 residues. DNA for the CDR3: TGTGCCAGCAGTGTGAGCAGCGACAATGAGCAGTTCTTC. It yields the protein CASSVSSDNEQFF.

The chain employs TRBV4-1 and TRBJ2-7, with TRBD1 as a possible D gene (5 bases). CDR1 is MGHRA and CDR2 is YSYEKL in the germline V gene. This CDR3 spans 13 amino acids. The V end lost 5 bases, the J end lost 2 bases, and 10 bases lay between the germline ends. The CDR3 protein is CASSYEGAYEQYF. Here the CDR3 DNA reads TGCGCCAGCAGCTACGAAGGGGCCTACGAGCAGTACTTC.

The V call is TRBV6-5, the J call TRBJ1-2; maybe TRBD1 (5 bases). The V gene's germline CDR1 is MNHEY and CDR2 SVGAGI. The CDR3 loop spans 14 amino acids. Trimming left V 0 bases short and J 7 bases short, with 12 bases between. CDR3 nucleotide sequence: TGTGCCAGCAGTTACTCCACAGGTTTTTCTGGCTACACCTTC. Translation gives CASSYSTGFSGYTF.

This clone rates as medium-sized. The chain links TRBV27 to TRBJ1-3; 10 nucleotides line up with TRBD1. The CDR3 loop spans 15 amino acids. With V trimmed by 6 bases and J by 2 bases, 4 bases remained unmatched. Germline lookup yields CDR1 MNHEY and CDR2 SMNVEV (reference sequence). CDR3 protein: CASSPDRGPGNTIYF. The CDR3, as DNA: TGTGCCAGCAGCCCTGACAGGGGGCCTGGAAACACCATATATTTT.

The V gene is TRBV19, the J gene TRBJ2-5; 7 nucleotides agree with TRBD2. This CDR3 is built from 13 residues. Germline values: CDR1 LNHDA, CDR2 SQIVND (reference sequence). The J segment lost 5 bases and the V segment lost 6 bases, leaving 6 bases of the junction unmatched. CDR3 DNA sequence: TGTGCCAGTAGACCGGGAGGTGGGGAGACCCAGTACTTC. It specifies CASRPGGGETQYF.

There are a few counts of this clone. V gene TRBV27 combines with J gene TRBJ2-7; D unclear. Looked up from germline, CDR1 is MNHEY and CDR2 is SMNVEV (reference sequence). With 6 bases removed from V and 0 bases from J, the gap between germline ends came to 9 bases. The CDR3 covers 13 residues. The CDR3 DNA reads as TGTGCCAGCAGGGGCTCTAGCTCCTACGAGCAGTACTTC. It yields the protein CASRGSSSYEQYF.